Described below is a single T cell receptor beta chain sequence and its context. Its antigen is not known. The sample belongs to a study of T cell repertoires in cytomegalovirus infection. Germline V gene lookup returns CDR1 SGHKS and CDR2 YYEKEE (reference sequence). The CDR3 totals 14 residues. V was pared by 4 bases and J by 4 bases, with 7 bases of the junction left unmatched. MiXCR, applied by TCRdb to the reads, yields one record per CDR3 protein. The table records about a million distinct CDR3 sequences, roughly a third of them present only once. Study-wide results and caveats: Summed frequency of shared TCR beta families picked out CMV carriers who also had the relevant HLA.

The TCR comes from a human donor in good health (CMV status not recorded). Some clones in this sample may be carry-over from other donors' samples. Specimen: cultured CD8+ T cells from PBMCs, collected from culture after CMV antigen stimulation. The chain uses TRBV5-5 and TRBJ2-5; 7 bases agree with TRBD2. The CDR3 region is CASSPCGGGETQYF. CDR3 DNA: TGTGCCAGCAGCCCGTGCGGGGGAGGAGAGACCCAGTACTTC. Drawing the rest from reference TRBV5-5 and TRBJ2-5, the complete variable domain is DAGVTQSPTHLIKTRGQQVTLRCSPISGHKSVSWYQQVLGQGPQFIFQYYEKEERGRGNFPDRFSARQFPNYSSELNVNALLLGDSALYLCASSPCGGGETQYFGPGTRLLVL.